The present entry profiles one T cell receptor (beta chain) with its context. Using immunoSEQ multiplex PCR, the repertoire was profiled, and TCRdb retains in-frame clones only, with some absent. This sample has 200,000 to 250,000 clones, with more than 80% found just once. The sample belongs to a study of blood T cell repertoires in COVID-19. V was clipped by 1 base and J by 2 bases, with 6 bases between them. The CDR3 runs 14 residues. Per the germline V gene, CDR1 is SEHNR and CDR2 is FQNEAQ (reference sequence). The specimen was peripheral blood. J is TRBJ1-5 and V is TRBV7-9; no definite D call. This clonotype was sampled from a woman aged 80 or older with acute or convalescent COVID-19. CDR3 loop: CASSLGAGNQPQHF. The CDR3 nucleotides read TGTGCCAGCAGCTTAGGGGCAGGCAATCAGCCCCAGCATTTT.